A selection of T cell receptor beta chains follows, all from one sample in a study of blood T cell repertoires in COVID-19. Assay used: immunoSEQ multiplex PCR; TCRdb lists only in-frame clones, some missing. The sample records over 200,000 clones, more than 85% being singletons. The sample comprised peripheral blood. Every receptor here comes from a man between 40 and 49 years old with acute or convalescent COVID-19. Each CDR3 is given with its conserved first and last residue. A D gene is named only where the DNA matches it firmly. Not all rows give a size; the values are once, few, many and, for expanded clones, a class.

>TRBV12-3/TRBV12-4|TRBJ2-1|once|TRBD2
CASRPSGYNEQFF
TGTGCCAGCAGGCCTAGCGGCTACAATGAGCAGTTCTTC
>TRBV4-2|TRBJ2-3|NA|NA
CASSQEGRGADTQYF
TGTGCCAGCAGCCAAGAAGGGCGGGGCGCGGATACGCAGTATTTT
>TRBV9|TRBJ2-7|NA|NA
CASSVSGADPYEQYF
TGTGCCAGCAGCGTATCAGGGGCGGATCCCTACGAGCAGTACTTC
>TRBV28|TRBJ2-7|once|TRBD1
CASSSPGQAYEQYF
TGTGCCAGCAGTTCACCCGGACAGGCCTACGAGCAGTACTTC
>TRBV29-1|TRBJ2-5|NA|NA
CSVEGRAGETQYF
TGCAGCGTTGAAGGGAGGGCCGGGGAGACCCAGTACTTC
>TRBV5-5|TRBJ2-1|NA|TRBD2
CASSVLAPSSYNEQFF
TGTGCCAGCAGCGTACTAGCGCCGAGCTCCTACAATGAGCAGTTCTTC
>TRBV19|TRBJ2-7|few|NA
CASSIGQYYEQYF
TGTGCCAGTAGTATAGGACAGTACTACGAGCAGTACTTC
>TRBV19|TRBJ1-5|NA|NA
CASVSAQGSQPQHF
TGTGCCAGTGTCTCCGCACAGGGCAGTCAGCCCCAGCATTTT
>TRBV9|TRBJ2-3|NA|TRBD1
CASSVRDRHRTDTQYF
TGTGCCAGCAGCGTTAGGGACAGGCATCGCACAGATACGCAGTATTTT
>TRBV29-1|TRBJ2-7|NA|NA
CSFFGPSLPYEQYF
TGCAGCTTCTTCGGTCCGTCGCTTCCCTACGAGCAGTACTTC
>TRBV11-2|TRBJ2-2|NA|NA
CASSLEGRGQTGELFF
TGTGCCAGCAGCTTAGAGGGGCGGGGGCAGACCGGGGAGCTGTTTTTT
>TRBV19|TRBJ2-1|NA|TRBD2
CASSIRLAGDNEQFF
TGTGCCAGTAGTATCCGACTAGCGGGGGACAATGAGCAGTTCTTC
>TRBV7-2|TRBJ1-2|NA|NA
CASSSTGNYGYTF
TGTGCCAGCAGCTCAACAGGGAACTATGGCTACACCTTC
>TRBV7-6|TRBJ1-3|NA|NA
CASSPGRRSGNTIYF
TGTGCCAGCAGCCCAGGGCGGCGCTCTGGAAACACCATATATTTT
>TRBV27|TRBJ2-7|NA|TRBD1
CASSLSGQSYEQYF
TGTGCCAGCAGTTTATCGGGACAGTCCTACGAGCAGTACTTC
>TRBV4-1|TRBJ2-3|NA|TRBD2
CASSQSTRTSGHSTDTQYF
TGCGCCAGCAGCCAATCTACCCGGACTAGCGGACATAGCACAGATACGCAGTATTTT
>TRBV7-9|TRBJ2-4|NA|TRBD1
CASSLSGQGANIQYF
TGTGCCAGCAGCTTATCCGGACAGGGGGCGAACATTCAGTACTTC
>TRBV3-1/TRBV3-2|TRBJ2-1|NA|NA
CASSHLGLDNEQFF
TGTGCCAGCAGCCACCTAGGATTGGACAATGAGCAGTTCTTC
>TRBV5-1|TRBJ1-2|NA|TRBD1
CASSLATGVVEGYTF
TGCGCCAGCAGCTTGGCCACAGGGGTGGTCGAAGGCTACACCTTC
>TRBV5-1|TRBJ2-3|NA|NA
CASSFGLSTDTQYF
TGCGCCAGCAGCTTCGGACTTAGCACAGATACGCAGTATTTT
>TRBV14|TRBJ2-2|NA|NA
CASSLQTGSRFTGELFF
TGTGCCAGCAGCCTTCAGACCGGGTCCCGATTCACCGGGGAGCTGTTTTTT
>TRBV6-6|TRBJ1-2|NA|NA
CASSPRDGGYGYTF
TGTGCCAGCAGCCCGCGGGACGGAGGCTATGGCTACACCTTC
>TRBV6-5|TRBJ1-2|NA|TRBD1
CASSYGQADVYGYTF
TGTGCCAGCAGTTACGGACAGGCAGATGTCTATGGCTACACCTTC
>TRBV10-3|TRBJ2-5|NA|TRBD1
CAISAGTAQETQYF
TGTGCCATCAGTGCTGGGACAGCTCAAGAGACCCAGTACTTC
>TRBV6-2/TRBV6-3|TRBJ2-5|NA|NA
CASSYGLMGETQYF
TGTGCCAGCAGTTACGGGCTGATGGGAGAGACCCAGTACTTC
>TRBV6-5|TRBJ2-1|NA|NA
CASSYDLGGSYNEQFF
TGTGCCAGCAGTTACGACCTCGGGGGCTCCTACAATGAGCAGTTCTTC
>TRBV3-1/TRBV3-2|TRBJ1-3|NA|NA
CASSPWTLSSGNTIYF
TGTGCCAGCAGCCCGTGGACATTAAGCTCTGGAAACACCATATATTTT
>TRBV9|TRBJ1-1|NA|TRBD1
CASSVAGGGNTEAFF
TGTGCCAGCAGCGTAGCAGGGGGCGGGAACACTGAAGCTTTCTTT
>TRBV4-1|TRBJ2-7|NA|NA
CASSQGEGGYEQYF
TGCGCCAGCAGCCAAGGGGAGGGGGGCTACGAGCAGTACTTC
>TRBV2|TRBJ2-3|NA|TRBD1
CASALGTGDTDTQYF
TGTGCCAGCGCCCTAGGGACAGGGGATACAGATACGCAGTATTTT
>TRBV30|TRBJ1-1|NA|NA
CAWSGGMGEAFF
TGTGCCTGGAGTGGCGGGATGGGTGAAGCTTTCTTT
>TRBV3-1/TRBV3-2|TRBJ2-3|NA|NA
CASSPTRDGTQYF
TGTGCCAGCAGCCCGACGCGGGATGGTACGCAGTATTTT
>TRBV7-9|TRBJ2-3|few|NA
CASIRQSSTDTQYF
TGTGCCAGCATCCGACAGAGTTCTACAGATACGCAGTATTTT
>TRBV6-2/TRBV6-3|TRBJ1-1|NA|NA
CASSYGANRAGRAFF
TGTGCCAGCAGTTACGGTGCGAACAGGGCAGGGCGAGCTTTCTTT
>TRBV24-1|TRBJ1-2|once|TRBD1
CATSDFVQGASYGYTF
TGTGCCACCAGTGATTTTGTACAGGGGGCATCCTATGGCTACACCTTC
>TRBV18|TRBJ2-6|NA|NA
CASSPSGVSGANVLTF
TGTGCCAGCTCACCATCAGGGGTCTCTGGGGCCAACGTCCTGACTTTC
>TRBV24-1|TRBJ2-3|NA|NA
CATSEGGDPTDTQYF
TGTGCCACCAGTGAAGGAGGAGACCCCACAGATACGCAGTATTTT
>TRBV28|TRBJ1-4|NA|NA
CASSLGGRGEKLFF
TGTGCCAGCAGCCTAGGGGGAAGGGGGGAAAAACTGTTTTTT
>TRBV7-9|TRBJ2-2|NA|TRBD1
CAAGGTGVVNTGELFF
TGTGCCGCCGGAGGGACAGGGGTGGTGAACACCGGGGAGCTGTTTTTT
>TRBV29-1|TRBJ2-5|NA|NA
CSVPFPPGTQYF
TGCAGCGTTCCCTTTCCTCCCGGGACCCAGTACTTC
>TRBV29-1|TRBJ1-6|few|NA
CSVECREGDNSPLHF
TGCAGCGTTGAATGCAGGGAAGGCGATAATTCACCCCTCCACTTT
>TRBV30|TRBJ1-1|NA|NA
CAWAQGLNTEAFF
TGTGCCTGGGCCCAGGGCCTGAACACTGAAGCTTTCTTT
>TRBV6-4|TRBJ2-1|NA|NA
CASSDPPSSLYNEQFF
TGTGCCAGCAGTGACCCCCCCAGTTCTCTCTACAATGAGCAGTTCTTC
>TRBV24-1|TRBJ2-1|NA|TRBD2
CATSASGGFDNEQFF
TGTGCCACCAGTGCAAGCGGGGGGTTCGACAATGAGCAGTTCTTC
>TRBV19|TRBJ2-7|NA|TRBD1
CASSVYQGGAGYEQYF
TGTGCCAGTAGTGTATACCAAGGGGGCGCGGGCTACGAGCAGTACTTC
>TRBV27|TRBJ2-1|NA|TRBD1
CASSFSVDRGYLFF
TGTGCCAGCAGTTTCTCCGTGGACAGGGGGTATCTGTTCTTC